This passage covers 17 T cell receptor beta chains from one sample sequenced in a study of T-cell memory formation after mild COVID-19. MiXCR, applied by TCRdb to the 5' RACE reads, yields one record per CDR3 protein. This table has hundreds of thousands of distinct CDR3 sequences, around 27% appearing once. The sample taken for sequencing was PBMCs or a T cell subset sorted from them (not recorded which). The source is an adult woman who had mild COVID-19 (a few samples of this study predate the infection). Cell type and time point are not known.

J is TRBJ2-3 and V is TRBV5-6, with TRBD2 matching over 14 bases. Germline trimming cut 4 bases from V and 6 bases from J; bases unmatched to any gene: 10. The CDR3 covers 17 residues. Germline CDR1 SGHDT, CDR2 YYEEEE. CDR3 sequence reads: CASSRQRLAGGFDTQYF. In DNA form, the CDR3 reads TGTGCCAGCAGCCGACAGAGACTAGCGGGAGGGTTCGATACGCAGTATTTT.

There are a few counts of this clonotype. V is TRBV14 and J is TRBJ2-2, with 9 bases aligning to TRBD1. Germline V CDR1 and CDR2: SGHDN, FVKESK. The CDR3 spans 15 residues. V trimming: 4 bases; J trimming: 7 bases; junction bases outside the gene matches: 7. The CDR3 is CASSLFGQGHGELFF. Written as DNA, the CDR3 is TGTGCCAGCAGCCTGTTCGGACAGGGGCACGGGGAGCTGTTTTTT.

This clonotype was counted a few times. The chain combines TRBV7-9 with TRBJ2-7; D is possibly TRBD1 or TRBD2 (5 bases each). The V gene lost 5 bases and the J gene lost 4 bases, with 12 bases spanning the gap. Germline V lookup: CDR1 SEHNR, CDR2 FQNEAQ (reference sequence). The CDR3 spans 13 residues. The CDR3 reads CASSPWDQYEQYF. CDR3 nucleotide sequence: TGTGCCAGCAGCCCTTGGGACCAGTACGAGCAGTACTTC.

This clonotype was counted at least ten times. The CDR3 bases are TGTGCCAGCAGCGTTTCCATCCAAGGGACAGGCGACCAAGAGACCCAGTACTTC. Translation: CASSVSIQGTGDQETQYF. This chain connects TRBV9 to TRBJ2-5; 8 bases map to TRBD1. V trimming: 2 bases; J trimming: 0 bases; junction bases outside the gene matches: 12. CDR3 size: 18 residues. In germline, CDR1 is SGDLS, CDR2 YYNGEE.

This chain connects TRBV29-1 to TRBJ2-3, with 7 bases matching TRBD2. The junction had 13 bases not matched to a gene; V was cut back by 7 bases and J by 6 bases. This CDR3 is built from 14 residues. The germline CDR1 and CDR2 sequences are SQVTM and ANQGSEA. The CDR3 DNA follows: TGCAGCGCGACGCCGGGCGGGAGATCTGATACGCAGTATTTT. Its translation: CSATPGGRSDTQYF.

This clonotype was recorded at least ten times. The rearrangement links TRBV18 to TRBJ2-1, with 12 bases identical to TRBD2. The V segment lost 1 base and the J segment 3 bases; nucleotides outside the gene matches: 1. The CDR3 sequence is 16 residues long. CDR1 KGHSH and CDR2 LQKENI come from the germline V gene. As DNA, the CDR3 is TGTGCCAGCTCACCACGGACTAGCGGGGTCTACAATGAGCAGTTCTTC. Protein: CASSPRTSGVYNEQFF.

The rearrangement uses TRBV7-2 and TRBJ2-7; the D gene is possibly TRBD2 (6 bases). V shed 5 bases and J shed 8 bases, with 16 bases lying between them. Germline V CDR1 and CDR2: SGHTA, FQGNSA. The CDR3 extends over 13 amino acids. The chain's CDR3 is CASSPRLVFQQYF. CDR3 DNA sequence: TGTGCCAGCAGCCCACGACTAGTTTTCCAGCAGTACTTC. Combining the CDR3 with reference TRBV7-2 and TRBJ2-7 gives the whole variable domain GAGVSQSPSNKVTEKGKDVELRCDPISGHTALYWYRQSLGQGLEFLIYFQGNSAPDKSGLPSDRFSAERTGGSVSTLTIQRTQQEDSAVYLCASSPRLVFQQYFGPGTRLTVT.

The CDR3 spells CASSVTGSSFETQYF. CDR3 DNA: TGTGCCAGCAGCGTAACCGGGAGTAGTTTTGAGACCCAGTACTTC. V is TRBV9 and J is TRBJ2-5; the D gene is possibly TRBD2 (6 bases). CDR3 length: 15 amino acids. In germline, CDR1 is SGDLS, CDR2 YYNGEE. Trimming took off 1 base at V and 5 bases at J, with 15 bases between the two ends. The complete variable domain, with remaining parts taken from reference TRBV9 and TRBJ2-5, reads DSGVTQTPKHLITATGQRVTLRCSPRSGDLSVYWYQQSLDQGLQFLIQYYNGEERAKGNILERFSAQQFPDLHSELNLSSLELGDSALYFCASSVTGSSFETQYFGPGTRLLVL.

This clonotype has more than one count but fewer than ten. The chain uses TRBV10-3 and TRBJ1-5, with 7 positions matching TRBD1. Per the germline V gene, CDR1 is ENHRY and CDR2 is SYGVKD. This CDR3 is 17 amino acids long. Germline trimming cut 2 bases from V and 1 base from J; bases unmatched to any gene: 8. The CDR3 region is CAISELWTGRSNQPQHF. The DNA for the CDR3 is TGTGCCATCAGTGAGCTTTGGACAGGTAGAAGCAATCAGCCCCAGCATTTT.

The chain carries TRBV9 and TRBJ2-4; TRBD2 matches at 8 bases. The CDR3 is made up of 14 amino acids. The germline V gene encodes CDR1 SGDLS and CDR2 YYNGEE. The ends lost 4 bases at V and 5 bases at J; junction bases unmatched: 5. CDR3 region: CASSLTAGENIQYF. CDR3 sequence (DNA): TGTGCCAGCAGCCTAACAGCGGGGGAAAACATTCAGTACTTC.

The V and J genes are TRBV30 and TRBJ2-5, with TRBD1 matching over 12 bases. The V gene end was trimmed by 3 bases and the J gene end by 5 bases; junction bases not matched to a gene: 4. This CDR3 region has 14 residues. CDR1 is GTSNPN and CDR2 is SVGIG in the germline V gene (reference sequence). This chain's CDR3 is CAWRGQGAAETQYF. The CDR3 region has the DNA TGTGCCTGGAGGGGACAGGGGGCGGCGGAGACCCAGTACTTC.

This clonotype was observed a handful of times. This rearrangement joins TRBV24-1 to TRBJ2-7; D gene ambiguous. CDR3 length: 12 residues. Germline-derived CDR1 and CDR2 are KGHDR and SFDVKD. V was clipped by 2 bases and J by 2 bases, with 3 bases between them. CDR3 in amino acids: CATSDSTYEQYF. The CDR3 bases are TGTGCCACCAGTGATTCCACCTACGAGCAGTACTTC.

This clonotype occurred a few times. The chain joins TRBV4-2 to TRBJ2-7; TRBD1 is a possible D gene (5 bases). The CDR3 has 16 amino acids. The V gene lost 1 base and the J gene lost 1 base, with 14 bases spanning the gap. CDR1 is LGHNA and CDR2 is YNFKEQ in the germline V gene. The CDR3 sequence is CASSQAGRFLSYEQYF. The DNA for the CDR3 is TGTGCCAGCAGCCAAGCAGGGCGCTTTTTGTCCTACGAGCAGTACTTC.

The table lists this clonotype with a few counts. The chain employs TRBV7-8 and TRBJ2-1, with 10 bases identical to TRBD2. Losses at the gene ends were 3 bases for V and 2 bases for J; bases not matched to a gene: 10. This CDR3 has 18 amino acids. Germline CDR1 is SGHVS and CDR2 is FQNEAQ. The CDR3 DNA is TGTGCCAGCAGCTTCGGGCTAGCGGGAGAACCCCCCTACAATGAGCAGTTCTTC. Translating gives CASSFGLAGEPPYNEQFF. Based on the CDR3 plus reference TRBV7-8 and TRBJ2-1, the full variable domain is GAGVSQSPRYKVAKRGQDVALRCDPISGHVSLFWYQQALGQGPEFLTYFQNEAQLDKSGLPSDRFFAERPEGSVSTLKIQRTQQEDSAVYLCASSFGLAGEPPYNEQFFGPGTRLTVL.

This rearrangement joins TRBV30 to TRBJ2-7, with D unresolved. This CDR3 region has 13 residues. Trimming pared 0 bases from V and 7 bases from J, leaving 13 bases between. The V gene's germline CDR1 is GTSNPN and CDR2 SVGIG (reference sequence). CDR3 coding DNA: TGTGCCTGGAGTGTAAAGGATTTTTGGGAGCAGTACTTC. Its translation is CAWSVKDFWEQYF.

This rearrangement joins TRBV20-1 to TRBJ1-5; no definite D call. The CDR3 is made up of 14 amino acids. Trimming removed 2 bases from V and 1 base from J, with 9 bases in between. The germline CDR1 and CDR2 sequences are DFQATT and SNEGSKA (reference sequence). The CDR3 sequence is CSARSGKSNQPQHF. The CDR3 coding sequence is TGCAGTGCTAGAAGCGGCAAAAGCAATCAGCCCCAGCATTTT.

The J gene is TRBJ2-5, the V gene TRBV18, with D perhaps matching TRBD2 (5 bases). The CDR3 is 14 amino acids. Trimming removed 3 bases at V and 7 bases at J, with 15 bases between. Germline values: CDR1 KGHSH, CDR2 LQKENI. In DNA, the CDR3 is TGTGCCAGCTCACCGGGGAGAACCGAAGGGACCCAGTACTTC. Encoded protein: CASSPGRTEGTQYF.